The entry below gives a single T cell receptor (beta chain) sequence along with its context. This specimen comes from a study of blood T cell repertoires in COVID-19. Study context: From the United States, Italy and Spain came samples of acute and convalescent COVID-19. T cells, B-cell-depleted T cells, or PBMCs provided the cDNA or gDNA that served as material.

V trimming: 4 bases; J trimming: 3 bases; junction bases outside the gene matches: 3. Looked up from germline, CDR1 is ENHRY and CDR2 is SYGVKD. The CDR3 covers 15 residues. Method: immunoSEQ multiplex PCR; TCRdb's copy keeps in-frame clones and lacks some. The data contain over 300,000 clones, 89% of them singletons. Grouping used clinical history reported by participants in a survey and questionnaire. Symptom resolution, clearance, or two negative PCRs marked the recovered donors of Cohort 3. This receptor was obtained from a woman in her thirties or forties who had recovered from COVID-19. Sequenced material: PBMCs or T cells enriched from blood (not recorded which). The rearrangement joins TRBV10-3 to TRBJ2-7; 13 nucleotides agree with TRBD2. The CDR3 nucleotides are TGTGCCATCAGTGTTCGACTAGCGGGGGGCTACGAGCAGTACTTC. Translating it yields CAISVRLAGGYEQYF.